The 32 T cell receptor beta chains given below trace back to one sample, sequenced in a study of OX40 agonist ivuxolimab in advanced cancers. Profiled with immunoSEQ multiplex PCR; TCRdb holds only in-frame clones, not every one. Of 30,000 to 40,000 clones listed, 82% are singletons. The source material was CD4+ or CD8+ T cells sorted from blood, sampled in a trial of the OX40 agonist ivuxolimab. The receptors stem from an adult with an advanced solid tumor such as melanoma, head and neck, liver or kidney cancer.

The chain couples TRBV4-1 to TRBJ1-1; D not resolved. Trimming took off 3 bases at V and 1 base at J, with 12 bases between the two ends. Germline V CDR1 and CDR2: MGHRA, YSYEKL. This CDR3 is built from 15 residues. In DNA form, the CDR3 reads TGCGCCAGCAGCCATCCCACCCGGAGGAACACTGAAGCTTTCTTT. It encodes CASSHPTRRNTEAFF.

The chain recombines TRBV10-3 with TRBJ2-3, with D uncertain. CDR1 ENHRY and CDR2 SYGVKD come from the germline V gene. The CDR3 is 14 residues long. Trimming pared 5 bases from V and 2 bases from J, leaving 11 bases between. This CDR3 reads CAISRVGPTDTQYF. CDR3 coding DNA: TGTGCCATCAGTCGGGTCGGCCCCACAGATACGCAGTATTTT.

The chain links TRBV27 to TRBJ2-3; D not certain. Trimming stripped 8 bases from V and 3 bases from J, with 12 bases between. Per germline, CDR1 MNHEY and CDR2 SMNVEV (reference sequence). The CDR3 contains 13 residues. CDR3 bases: TGTGCCAGCTGTCCGGGTGTGACAGATACGCAGTATTTT. Protein: CASCPGVTDTQYF.

This chain links TRBV19 with TRBJ2-7; D gene unclear. This CDR3 spans 13 amino acids. V was shortened by 2 bases and J by 2 bases, with 7 bases between the two germline ends. Germline V gene lookup returns CDR1 LNHDA and CDR2 SQIVND (reference sequence). The CDR3 DNA reads as TGTGCCAGTAGTATAACAGAAACCTACGAGCAGTACTTC. Encoded protein: CASSITETYEQYF.

This sequence joins TRBV18 and TRBJ2-2; D might be TRBD1 (6 bases). The CDR3 sequence is 15 residues long. Per germline, CDR1 KGHSH and CDR2 LQKENI. The V and J ends lost 3 bases and 3 bases respectively, with 11 bases between them. CDR3: CASSPTAGDTGELFF. CDR3 in DNA: TGTGCCAGCTCACCTACGGCAGGGGACACCGGGGAGCTGTTTTTT.

This chain uses TRBV7-2 with TRBJ2-5, with 14 bases matching TRBD2. Losses at the gene ends were 5 bases for V and 9 bases for J; bases not matched to a gene: 11. Per the germline V gene, CDR1 is SGHTA and CDR2 is FQGNSA. The CDR3 extends over 16 amino acids. The CDR3 loop reads CASSLSGTSGGKAQYF. The CDR3 nucleotides are TGTGCCAGCAGCCTCAGCGGGACTAGCGGGGGTAAGGCCCAGTACTTC. The whole variable domain, filled in from reference TRBV7-2 and TRBJ2-5, reads GAGVSQSPSNKVTEKGKDVELRCDPISGHTALYWYRQSLGQGLEFLIYFQGNSAPDKSGLPSDRFSAERTGGSVSTLTIQRTQQEDSAVYLCASSLSGTSGGKAQYFGPGTRLLVL.

The chain couples TRBV27 to TRBJ1-2; 9 nucleotides align to TRBD1. The V gene end was trimmed by 4 bases and the J gene end by 3 bases; junction bases not matched to a gene: 3. The CDR3 totals 14 residues. Germline assignment: CDR1 MNHEY and CDR2 SMNVEV (reference sequence). The CDR3 sequence: CASSSNRGHYGYTF. In DNA form, the CDR3 reads TGTGCCAGCAGTTCAAACAGGGGGCACTATGGCTACACCTTC.

The V and J genes are TRBV30 and TRBJ1-1; D is unclear. Per the germline V gene, CDR1 is GTSNPN and CDR2 is SVGIG (reference sequence). The CDR3 consists of 12 residues. Trimming stripped 5 bases from V and 4 bases from J, with 11 bases between. In DNA, the CDR3 is TGTGCCTGGTGGTCGGCGGGCACTGAAGCTTTCTTT. The encoded protein is CAWWSAGTEAFF.

Written as DNA, the CDR3 is TGTGCCAGTTCCTTATTAGCAGGGAGGGGGGCTGAAGCTTTCTTT. Translation gives CASSLLAGRGAEAFF. This chain links TRBV27 with TRBJ1-1; possibly TRBD1 for D (6 bases). Germline CDR1 and CDR2: MNHEY and SMNVEV (reference sequence). CDR3 length equals 15 residues. The V and J ends lost 9 bases and 6 bases respectively, with 23 bases between them.

J is TRBJ2-7 and V is TRBV6-5, with D perhaps matching TRBD1 or TRBD2 (7 bases each). With 0 bases removed from V and 4 bases from J, the gap between germline ends came to 10 bases. This CDR3 is 14 amino acids long. The germline V gene encodes CDR1 MNHEY and CDR2 SVGAGI. CDR3 DNA: TGTGCCAGCAGTTACTCCCAGGGGGGGTACGAGCAGTACTTC. Translated, it gives CASSYSQGGYEQYF.

This chain uses TRBV2 with TRBJ2-3; D is unclear. Germline loops: CDR1 SNHLY, CDR2 FYNNEI. The CDR3 has 13 residues. The V end was cut by 3 bases, the J end by 1 base, with 5 bases between. CDR3 sequence (DNA): TGTGCCAGCAGTGATACAGGCACAGATACGCAGTATTTT. Its translation is CASSDTGTDTQYF. The entire variable domain, with the rest obtained from reference TRBV2 and TRBJ2-3, is as follows: EPEVTQTPSHQVTQMGQEVILRCVPISNHLYFYWYRQILGQKVEFLVSFYNNEISEKSEIFDDQFSVERPDGSNFTLKIRSTKLEDSAMYFCASSDTGTDTQYFGPGTRLTVL.

V gene TRBV4-1 combines with J gene TRBJ2-7; either TRBD1 or TRBD2 may supply D (5 bases each). The CDR3 runs 15 residues. V dropped 4 bases and J dropped 5 bases, with 18 bases sitting between them. The germline gives CDR1 MGHRA, CDR2 YSYEKL. CDR3 sequence (DNA): TGCGCCAGCAGCCGCTCGGGGCAGCACAGCGACGAGCAGTACTTC. Amino acids: CASSRSGQHSDEQYF.

V and J are TRBV5-1 and TRBJ2-1, with 8 bases aligning to TRBD2. V dropped 0 bases and J dropped 9; count of bases not matched to a gene: 2. This CDR3 has 13 amino acids. Germline V gene lookup returns CDR1 SGHRS and CDR2 YFSETQ. In DNA, the CDR3 is TGCGCCAGCAGCTTGGATAGCGGGGTTGAGCAGTTCTTC. Translating it yields CASSLDSGVEQFF.

V usage is TRBV28 and J usage is TRBJ1-2; TRBD1 agrees at 7 bases. Germline V gene lookup returns CDR1 MDHEN and CDR2 SYDVKM. This CDR3 spans 13 amino acids. V lost 3 bases, J lost 8 bases, and 6 bases stayed unmatched. The DNA for the CDR3 is TGTGCCAGCAGTTTTGAGGGGGCGCGGGGCTACACCTTC. Protein product: CASSFEGARGYTF.

The rearrangement uses TRBV5-6 and TRBJ1-6, with D hard to call. V was pared by 4 bases and J by 0 bases, with 11 bases between. From germline, CDR1 is SGHDT and CDR2 YYEEEE. CDR3 length: 16 residues. CDR3 bases: TGTGCCAGCAGCCGGACGGCGAGCTCCTATAATTCACCCCTCCACTTT. Its protein product is CASSRTASSYNSPLHF.

The rearrangement links TRBV19 to TRBJ2-5; the match to TRBD2 covers 7 bases. With V trimmed by 8 bases and J by 2 bases, 5 bases remained unmatched. Germline CDR1 LNHDA, CDR2 SQIVND (reference sequence). The CDR3 is 13 amino acids. The CDR3 protein is CASRDYKQETQYF. The CDR3 DNA follows: TGTGCCAGTCGGGACTATAAACAAGAGACCCAGTACTTC.

The genes are TRBV10-3 and TRBJ2-5; D is uncertain. The germline V gene encodes CDR1 ENHRY and CDR2 SYGVKD. The CDR3 loop spans 12 amino acids. V dropped 4 bases and J dropped 3 bases, with 6 bases sitting between them. Here the CDR3 reads CAISVTKETQYF. The CDR3 nucleotides are TGTGCCATCAGTGTTACAAAAGAGACCCAGTACTTC.

The chain joins TRBV28 to TRBJ1-1; unclear D gene. The CDR3 totals 14 residues. Per the germline V gene, CDR1 is MDHEN and CDR2 is SYDVKM. V lost 3 bases and J 6 bases, leaving 14 bases between the germline ends. Here the CDR3 DNA reads TGTGCCAGCAGTTTCTGGTTCCCTAACTCTGAAGCTTTCTTT. Its protein is CASSFWFPNSEAFF. The whole variable domain, remainder taken from reference TRBV28 and TRBJ1-1, is DVKVTQSSRYLVKRTGEKVFLECVQDMDHENMFWYRQDPGLGLRLIYFSYDVKMKEKGDIPEGYSVSREKKERFSLILESASTNQTSMYLCASSFWFPNSEAFFGQGTRLTVV.

This clone has a handful of counts. V gene TRBV5-5 combines with J gene TRBJ1-1, with TRBD1 as a possible D gene (6 bases). CDR1 and CDR2 (germline): SGHKS, YYEKEE (reference sequence). The V and J ends lost 3 bases and 0 bases respectively, with 12 bases between them. The CDR3 runs 15 residues. The CDR3 is CASSYRTEMNTEAFF. The CDR3 nucleotides read TGTGCCAGCAGCTACCGGACAGAGATGAACACTGAAGCTTTCTTT.

This clone was counted a few times. This chain uses TRBV5-8 with TRBJ2-2, with a tentative D call TRBD1 (5 bases). The germline CDR1 and CDR2 sequences are SGHTS and YDEGEE. The CDR3 length is 15 residues. Between the trimmed V and J ends, which lost 2 bases and 1 base, there was a span of 9 bases. CDR3 amino acids: CASSFFQGNTGELFF. In DNA, the CDR3 is TGTGCCAGCAGCTTCTTCCAGGGGAACACCGGGGAGCTGTTTTTT.

This sequence joins TRBV28 and TRBJ2-3; 8 bases fit TRBD1. Germline loops: CDR1 MDHEN, CDR2 SYDVKM. The CDR3 has 16 residues. Trimming took 7 bases from V and 5 from J; bases not matched to a gene: 14. CDR3 sequence reads: CASTDRTGSFLDTQYF. In DNA form, the CDR3 reads TGTGCCAGCACCGACCGGACAGGGTCCTTCCTAGATACGCAGTATTTT.

The gene calls are TRBV9 and TRBJ2-3, with TRBD2 matching 9 bases. CDR3 length: 16 residues. Germline-derived CDR1 and CDR2 are SGDLS and YYNGEE. Trimming at V came to 1 base and at J to 0 bases, leaving 3 bases not matched to a gene. In DNA form, the CDR3 reads TGTGCCAGCAGCGTAAAAACTAGCGGGAGCACAGATACGCAGTATTTT. It specifies CASSVKTSGSTDTQYF. Supplemented by reference TRBV9 and TRBJ2-3, the full variable domain reads DSGVTQTPKHLITATGQRVTLRCSPRSGDLSVYWYQQSLDQGLQFLIQYYNGEERAKGNILERFSAQQFPDLHSELNLSSLELGDSALYFCASSVKTSGSTDTQYFGPGTRLTVL.

The chain is built from TRBV7-9 and TRBJ2-5; a possible D gene is TRBD1 (5 bases). From germline, CDR1 is SEHNR and CDR2 FQNEAQ (reference sequence). CDR3 length: 12 residues. Between the trimmed V and J ends, which lost 11 bases and 5 bases, there was a span of 15 bases. In nucleotides, the CDR3 is TGTGCCGTAATTCCAGGGTTGGAGACCCAGTACTTC. It is translated as CAVIPGLETQYF.

The J gene is TRBJ1-2, the V gene TRBV28; no reliable D call. The CDR3 loop spans 13 amino acids. CDR1 and CDR2 from the germline V gene are MDHEN and SYDVKM. Between the trimmed V and J ends, which lost 7 bases and 1 base, there was a span of 10 bases. The CDR3 here is CASTVSFNYGYTF. CDR3 DNA sequence: TGTGCCAGCACGGTTAGTTTTAACTATGGCTACACCTTC.

The chain couples TRBV28 to TRBJ1-4; possibly TRBD1 for D (6 bases). Looked up from germline, CDR1 is MDHEN and CDR2 is SYDVKM. There are 15 residues in the CDR3. Trimming left V 5 bases short and J 1 base short, with 11 bases between. The CDR3 is CASSRGAGTNEKLFF. The CDR3 nucleotides read TGTGCCAGCAGTCGGGGGGCTGGAACTAATGAAAAACTGTTTTTT.

The genes are TRBV4-1 and TRBJ2-3, with TRBD2 matching 13 bases. The CDR3 consists of 15 residues. Losses at the gene ends were 6 bases for V and 4 bases for J; bases not matched to a gene: 4. Germline CDR1 is MGHRA and CDR2 is YSYEKL. This CDR3 is CASRPTSGRPDTQYF. In DNA form, the CDR3 reads TGCGCCAGCAGACCGACTAGCGGGAGGCCAGATACGCAGTATTTT.

This clone appeared once. CDR3 nucleotide sequence: TGTGCCAGCAGCTTAGAAGGGTTCGGGGAGCTGTTTTTT. Translation: CASSLEGFGELFF. This sequence joins TRBV11-2 and TRBJ2-2; D not certain. The CDR3 runs to 13 residues. Looked up from germline, CDR1 is SGHAT and CDR2 is FQNNGV. V dropped 0 bases and J dropped 7 bases, with 6 bases sitting between them.

The V gene is TRBV28, the J gene TRBJ1-2; tentatively, D is TRBD1 (5 bases). The CDR3 has 14 residues. Deletions cut 7 bases from V and 5 bases from J, with 17 bases between. CDR1 is MDHEN, CDR2 SYDVKM, per germline. The CDR3 protein is CASTLKGRGYGYTF. DNA for the CDR3: TGTGCCAGCACCCTAAAGGGGCGCGGGTATGGCTACACCTTC.

This clone occurred a few times. For the CDR3, the DNA is TGTGCCAGCAAGGCAGGTGGACAGGGCGTCTATGGCTACACCTTC. It specifies CASKAGGQGVYGYTF. The chain uses TRBV6-1 and TRBJ1-2; 8 nucleotides agree with TRBD1. V trimming: 7 bases; J trimming: 4 bases; junction bases outside the gene matches: 11. Looked up from germline, CDR1 is MNHNS and CDR2 is SASEGT. The CDR3 sequence is 15 residues long.

The chain uses TRBV5-8 and TRBJ1-2; D call uncertain. V gave up 0 bases and J gave up 1 base, with 7 bases separating them. The CDR3 consists of 14 residues. Germline assignment: CDR1 SGHTS and CDR2 YDEGEE. The CDR3 bases are TGTGCCAGCAGCTTGGATAGAGTTAACTATGGCTACACCTTC. Encoded protein: CASSLDRVNYGYTF. The full variable domain, in which reference TRBV5-8 and TRBJ1-2 provide the parts outside the CDR3, is EAGVTQSPTHLIKTRGQQATLRCSPISGHTSVYWYQQALGLGLQFLLWYDEGEERNRGNFPPRFSGRQFPNYSSELNVNALELEDSALYLCASSLDRVNYGYTFGSGTRLTVV.

V and J are TRBV5-1 and TRBJ1-5; D perhaps matches TRBD1 (5 bases). The germline V gene encodes CDR1 SGHRS and CDR2 YFSETQ. Between the trimmed V and J ends, which lost 0 bases and 7 bases, there was a span of 17 bases. This CDR3 region has 16 residues. In nucleotides, the CDR3 is TGCGCCAGCAGCTTGGACGGGACGGCGCAATCCCAGCCCCAGCATTTT. Amino acids: CASSLDGTAQSQPQHF.

The rearrangement uses TRBV18 and TRBJ2-1, with 9 bases lining up with TRBD2. Germline V CDR1 and CDR2: KGHSH, LQKENI. This CDR3 region has 16 residues. V lost 3 bases and J lost 6; bases outside the gene matches: 9. The CDR3 spells CASSPRAGTSFNEQFF. The CDR3 DNA reads as TGTGCCAGCTCACCTAGAGCGGGGACTAGCTTCAATGAGCAGTTCTTC.